This T cell receptor (beta chain) was observed in a study of PD-L1 blockade in urothelial cancer (dated by TCRdb to 2016 to 2017). A note on the overall study: Every patient began therapy at some point between 2013 and 2015 and was given atezolizumab 1,200 mg intravenously every 3 weeks. About 90% of the 29 patients were identified as males with urothelial cancer of bladder origin, and a prior smoking history was reported by 18 of 29 patients. An ECOG performance status of 0 or 1 was recorded for the patients, and 0 to 3 prior chemotherapy regimens had been received by the patients. Blood samples were analyzed at two time points: 3 weeks after treatment start (second dose) and 6 weeks after treatment start. Blood samples gave median yields of about 140,000 T cells and over 80,000 unique TCRs, along with a median clonality of 0.080. The study, an exploratory multi-omic analysis, examined somatic, immune and clinical correlates of response to PD-L1 blockade with atezolizumab in urothelial cancer. Pretreatment tumor samples and matched peripheral blood, collected serially before and after atezolizumab treatment, underwent TCR sequencing. Durable clinical benefit was defined as progression-free survival longer than 6 months, and TCR features were also tested against progression-free and overall survival. In the same patients who had TCR sequencing, pretreatment tumors also underwent whole exome sequencing and RNA sequencing. Durable clinical benefit was achieved by nine patients but not by the remaining 20. Pretreatment blood TCR-seq was available for around 29 patients, at least one posttreatment blood collection was obtained for some 25 patients, and tumor TCR-seq was available for some 25 patients.

The time point label of this sample denotes: peripheral blood 6 weeks after treatment start. A total of 25 to 35 patients with locally advanced or metastatic urothelial carcinoma, treated at Memorial Sloan Kettering on a trial protocol, made up the cohort. Peripheral blood mononuclear cells were collected pretreatment and during treatment, with between 1 and 8 total time points per patient. The Qiagen DNeasy Blood extraction kit was used to purify genomic DNA from total PBMCs and tumor samples. PBMCs were collected pretreatment and during treatment and were isolated and stored as previously described. CDR1 and CDR2 are read off the germline V gene (reference sequence) as MNHEY and SMNVEV. V gives up 3 bases and J gives up 0 bases, and the segment between their germline ends measures 9 bases. From its cysteine to its phenylalanine, the CDR3 spans 15 amino acids. The entry retains the CDR3 DNA only, 45 bases that are in frame from base 1.

The study at large found these results: Improved progression-free and overall survival was found to be associated with pretreatment peripheral blood TCR clonality below the median. Because the sample size was small (n ≈ 30) and many exploratory analyses were performed, the results are intended to be hypothesis-generating. At 3 weeks after the start of treatment, tumor-associated TCR clones in peripheral blood had expanded more in patients with durable benefit (n of about 20, p = 0.022).

Details on this clone: Its binding antigen is unknown. Base qualities are missing; no much larger clone stands one base away.

Synthetic TCR analog templates were spiked into each PCR to estimate absolute template abundance from read counts. Using the immunoSEQ assay, TCRbeta CDR3 regions were amplified from genomic DNA with bias-controlled V and J gene primers. Sequencing of rearranged TCRbeta segments was performed at approximately 20X coverage. The study's own analysis went as follows. Clustering was used to correct sequencing errors, and CDR3s were annotated against IMGT to assign V, D and J genes. Out-of-frame and stop-codon sequences were excluded, and only productive TCRbeta rearrangements were used in downstream analyses. Clonality was computed as one minus Shannon entropy normalized by the log of the number of unique productive sequences. Fisher's exact test with Benjamini-Hochberg correction, using a cutoff of adjusted p below 0.01, was how clones that differed between time points or between blood and tumor were identified. Drawn from immuneACCESS, this table holds only the in-frame rearrangements with V and J called that TCRdb kept. Clones are partly lost; checked studies trace under half to an unresolved V gene and leave the rest unexplained. The V and J calls and clone size are taken from that table; D and trimming were inferred from the DNA. Across this sample there are about 40,000 clones, with approximately 88% seen only once. 8% to 11% of the sample belongs to the ten largest clones.

Sequences were derived from PBMCs, sampled around atezolizumab (anti-PD-L1) treatment. The chain is assembled from TRBV27 and TRBJ2-1; possibly the D gene is TRBD1, per 5 matching bases. This clonotype was obtained from a man aged 35-49 years with urothelial cancer. The CDR3 protein is CASSLDIFSYNEQFF. The nucleotide sequence is TGTGCCAGCAGTTTGGACATATTCTCCTACAATGAGCAGTTCTTC.